This T cell receptor beta chain is from a study of blood T cell repertoires in COVID-19. About the study: COVID-19 samples from acute and convalescent phases originated in the United States, Italy and Spain.

It was during active infection that Seattle patients were enrolled and then longitudinally followed. Original handling: Reference gene primer amplification gave estimated nucleated cell counts. Assay: immunoSEQ multiplex PCR; the TCRdb copy retains only in-frame clones and omits some. V and J calls and clone size are given by that table; D and trimming were obtained from the DNA. The data hold about 82,000 clones, with just under 80% observed a single time. From germline, CDR1 is MNHEY and CDR2 SVGAGI. V dropped 2 bases and J dropped 7; count of bases not matched to a gene: 6. There are 15 residues in the CDR3.

The chain recombines TRBV6-5 with TRBJ2-1; 9 bases map to TRBD1. This TCR derives from a man between 60 and 75 years old with COVID-19, enrolled during active disease. Material: peripheral blood. CDR3: CASSYVGTGMNEQFF. The DNA for the CDR3 is TGTGCCAGCAGTTACGTGGGGACAGGGATGAATGAGCAGTTCTTC.